The 30 T cell receptor beta chains reported below all come from one sample, sequenced in a study of blood T cell repertoires in COVID-19. Profiled with immunoSEQ multiplex PCR; TCRdb holds only in-frame clones, not every one. The sample has 200,000 to 300,000 clones; 75% to 90% are singletons. Specimen: peripheral blood. Every receptor here comes from a man aged 25-45 years with active or convalescent COVID-19.

V and J are TRBV5-1 and TRBJ2-2; possibly TRBD1 for D (6 bases). Looked up from germline, CDR1 is SGHRS and CDR2 is YFSETQ. Trimming cost V 4 bases and J 4 bases, with 14 bases left between them. The length of the CDR3 is 15 residues. CDR3 nucleotide sequence: TGCGCCAGCAGCCGAATGACAGGACTCACCGGGGAGCTGTTTTTT. Translating gives CASSRMTGLTGELFF.

The rearrangement joins TRBV6-6 to TRBJ1-2, with TRBD1 matching 10 bases. This CDR3 has 15 amino acids. CDR1 is MNHNY, CDR2 SVGAGI, per germline (reference sequence). The ends lost 3 bases at V and 6 bases at J; junction bases unmatched: 7. In nucleotides, the CDR3 is TGTGCCAGCAGTTATCTTCCGGGACAGGGGCATGGCTACACCTTC. This gives the protein CASSYLPGQGHGYTF.

This chain connects TRBV18 to TRBJ2-7; tentatively, D is TRBD1 (6 bases). Germline V lookup: CDR1 KGHSH, CDR2 LQKENI. Between the trimmed V and J ends, which lost 3 bases and 3 bases, there was a span of 21 bases. The CDR3 consists of 17 residues. CDR3 region: CASSPGIGNRVSYEQYF. In DNA form, the CDR3 reads TGTGCCAGCTCACCTGGCATCGGAAACAGGGTTAGCTACGAGCAGTACTTC.

V and J are TRBV11-2 and TRBJ2-3; 10 bases are shared with TRBD2. This CDR3 is built from 17 residues. Germline V gene sequence: CDR1 SGHAT, CDR2 FQNNGV. V lost 1 base to trimming and J lost 2 bases; unmatched junction nucleotides: 6. The CDR3 DNA is TGTGCCAGCAGCTTAGTGAGGACTAGCGGACTCACAGATACGCAGTATTTT. It encodes CASSLVRTSGLTDTQYF.

The rearrangement joins TRBV6-6 to TRBJ1-1; D is perhaps TRBD1 (6 bases). Germline CDR1 MNHNY, CDR2 SVGAGI (reference sequence). V was clipped by 7 bases and J by 6 bases, with 18 bases between them. This CDR3 region has 14 residues. As DNA, the CDR3 is TGTGCCAGCACCGCACTCATGGGGGCCTCTGAAGCTTTCTTT. It is translated as CASTALMGASEAFF.

The V call is TRBV9, the J call TRBJ2-7; D is possibly TRBD2 (5 bases). Germline V lookup: CDR1 SGDLS, CDR2 YYNGEE. V lost 0 bases to trimming and J lost 3 bases, with 13 bases between them. The CDR3 spans 15 residues. The CDR3 here is CASSVDLATGYEQYF. DNA of the CDR3: TGTGCCAGCAGCGTAGATTTAGCGACCGGCTACGAGCAGTACTTC. Combining the CDR3 with reference TRBV9 and TRBJ2-7 gives the whole variable domain DSGVTQTPKHLITATGQRVTLRCSPRSGDLSVYWYQQSLDQGLQFLIQYYNGEERAKGNILERFSAQQFPDLHSELNLSSLELGDSALYFCASSVDLATGYEQYFGPGTRLTVT.

The rearrangement links TRBV6-6 to TRBJ1-2, with 8 bases lining up with TRBD1. From germline, CDR1 is MNHNY and CDR2 SVGAGI (reference sequence). This CDR3 is built from 15 residues. The V segment lost 0 bases and the J segment 8 bases; nucleotides outside the gene matches: 8. The CDR3 nucleotides read TGTGCCAGCAGTTACTCGAACAGGGGGGGTGACGGCTACACCTTC. It specifies CASSYSNRGGDGYTF.

This clone was seen more than once but under ten times. This chain connects TRBV6-5 to TRBJ1-1, with D tentatively TRBD1 (6 bases). Germline CDR1 and CDR2: MNHEY and SVGAGI. The CDR3 contains 13 residues. Trimming removed 3 bases from V and 7 bases from J, with 12 bases in between. The CDR3 DNA reads TGTGCCAGCAGTTATCCGGGACAAGTTGAAGCTTTCTTT. Its protein is CASSYPGQVEAFF.

This sequence joins TRBV25-1 and TRBJ1-1; TRBD1 might be the D (6 bases). V was trimmed by 2 bases and J by 4 bases, leaving 11 bases between them. This CDR3 is 14 amino acids long. Germline V gene sequence: CDR1 MGHDK, CDR2 SYGVNS. The CDR3 reads CASSEDRRFTEAFF. The CDR3 DNA is TGTGCCAGCAGTGAAGACAGGCGGTTCACTGAAGCTTTCTTT. The whole variable domain, remainder taken from reference TRBV25-1 and TRBJ1-1, is EADIYQTPRYLVIGTGKKITLECSQTMGHDKMYWYQQDPGMELHLIHYSYGVNSTEKGDLSSESTVSRIRTEHFPLTLESARPSHTSQYLCASSEDRRFTEAFFGQGTRLTVV.

The chain combines TRBV6-4 with TRBJ2-6; D is undetermined. The CDR3 length is 15 residues. With 0 bases removed from V and 0 bases from J, the gap between germline ends came to 3 bases. Germline V gene sequence: CDR1 MRHNA, CDR2 SNTAGT. CDR3 loop: CASSDSSSGANVLTF. The CDR3 DNA reads TGTGCCAGCAGTGACTCGAGCTCTGGGGCCAACGTCCTGACTTTC.

Worth noting for this clone: A clone one base away is much larger, so this may be a read error. The rearrangement joins TRBV6-4 to TRBJ2-2; 7 nucleotides line up with TRBD2. The CDR3 loop spans 14 amino acids. Looked up from germline, CDR1 is MRHNA and CDR2 is SNTAGT. V dropped 2 bases and J dropped 3; count of bases not matched to a gene: 0. The CDR3 region has the DNA TGTGCCAGCAGTGACGGGGGGGACACCGGGGAGCTGTTTTTT. Amino acids: CASSDGGDTGELFF.

The chain is built from TRBV27 and TRBJ1-5; D might be TRBD1 (6 bases). Between the trimmed V and J ends, which lost 6 bases and 6 bases, there was a span of 15 bases. This CDR3 region has 14 residues. Germline loops: CDR1 MNHEY, CDR2 SMNVEV (reference sequence). DNA of the CDR3: TGTGCCAGCAGGGGAACAGGGCTCAGTCAGCCCCAGCATTTT. Translating gives CASRGTGLSQPQHF.

V and J are TRBV19 and TRBJ1-3; D is unresolved. There are 15 residues in the CDR3. Germline V gene lookup returns CDR1 LNHDA and CDR2 SQIVND (reference sequence). V lost 5 bases and J lost 0, with 11 bases in between. The CDR3 sequence is CASSRTTDSGNTIYF. The CDR3 DNA sequence: TGTGCCAGTAGTCGGACTACGGACTCTGGAAACACCATATATTTT. Complete variable domain (other parts from reference TRBV19 and TRBJ1-3): DGGITQSPKYLFRKEGQNVTLSCEQNLNHDAMYWYRQDPGQGLRLIYYSQIVNDFQKGDIAEGYSVSREKKESFPLTVTSAQKNPTAFYLCASSRTTDSGNTIYFGEGSWLTVV.

V gene TRBV4-1 combines with J gene TRBJ2-2, with 9 bases identical to TRBD2. Germline CDR1 reads MGHRA; CDR2 reads YSYEKL. J lost 1 base, V lost 0 bases, and 9 bases had no gene match. The CDR3 loop spans 19 amino acids. Here the CDR3 reads CASSQDRVSGGGNTGELFF. The CDR3 coding sequence is TGCGCCAGCAGCCAAGATCGGGTTAGCGGGGGTGGGAACACCGGGGAGCTGTTTTTT.

The chain's CDR3 is CASSFSAGGSTGELFF. For the CDR3, the DNA is TGCGCCAGCAGCTTTTCAGCGGGGGGGTCCACCGGGGAGCTGTTTTTT. The rearrangement links TRBV5-1 to TRBJ2-2; 10 bases line up with TRBD2. J lost 4 bases, V lost 2 bases, and 5 bases had no gene match. The CDR3 length is 16 residues. Germline V gene lookup returns CDR1 SGHRS and CDR2 YFSETQ.

The J gene is TRBJ2-5, the V gene TRBV11-2; D not resolved. This CDR3 has 12 amino acids. V was clipped by 3 bases and J by 3 bases, with 5 bases between them. The germline gives CDR1 SGHAT, CDR2 FQNNGV. CDR3 nucleotides: TGTGCCAGCAGCTTCACAGAAGAGACCCAGTACTTC. Residues: CASSFTEETQYF.

The J gene is TRBJ2-7, the V gene TRBV29-1, with D tentatively TRBD1 (6 bases). Germline V lookup: CDR1 SQVTM, CDR2 ANQGSEA. The CDR3 extends over 12 amino acids. V lost 6 bases and J 3 bases, leaving 12 bases between the germline ends. The CDR3 loop is CSVSAGDYEQYF. In nucleotides, the CDR3 is TGCAGCGTGAGTGCAGGGGACTACGAGCAGTACTTC.

The gene calls are TRBV7-9 and TRBJ2-7, with TRBD1 identical over 7 bases. There are 15 residues in the CDR3. The V gene's germline CDR1 is SEHNR and CDR2 FQNEAQ (reference sequence). The J segment lost 2 bases and the V segment lost 6 bases, leaving 10 bases of the junction unmatched. The CDR3 loop is CASRPGGRLPYEQYF. The CDR3 DNA reads TGTGCCAGCAGGCCAGGGGGTCGATTACCCTACGAGCAGTACTTC.

This rearrangement joins TRBV24-1 to TRBJ2-2; D is perhaps TRBD2 (5 bases). The CDR3 contains 14 residues. The V and J ends lost 9 bases and 8 bases respectively, with 18 bases between them. In germline, CDR1 is KGHDR, CDR2 SFDVKD. DNA of the CDR3: TGTGCCACCGGAAGCCCAGTGGGCGGGGGGGAGCTGTTTTTT. It specifies CATGSPVGGGELFF.

The chain uses TRBV7-8 and TRBJ2-1, with D perhaps TRBD2 (5 bases). The ends were cut back, 5 bases at V and 8 bases at J, with 16 bases in the middle. The CDR3 length is 14 residues. Per the germline V gene, CDR1 is SGHVS and CDR2 is FQNEAQ. The CDR3 is CASSPQLASYEQFF. The CDR3 DNA follows: TGTGCCAGCAGCCCTCAGCTGGCTAGCTATGAGCAGTTCTTC.

V and J are TRBV5-1 and TRBJ2-7; D ambiguous. From germline, CDR1 is SGHRS and CDR2 YFSETQ. V was pared by 5 bases and J by 6 bases, with 9 bases between. The CDR3 has 11 amino acids. DNA for the CDR3: TGCGCCAGCAGTCTGCGGAGCGAGCAGTACTTC. Protein sequence: CASSLRSEQYF.

In its sample, this clone was seen once. The gene calls are TRBV18 and TRBJ2-3; D possibly corresponds to TRBD1 (6 bases). This CDR3 is 15 amino acids long. From germline, CDR1 is KGHSH and CDR2 LQKENI. V lost 4 bases and J lost 0, with 11 bases in between. Here the CDR3 DNA reads TGTGCCAGCTCACGACAGGCCGAAAGCACAGATACGCAGTATTTT. Amino acid sequence: CASSRQAESTDTQYF.

The chain uses TRBV2 and TRBJ2-2; no firm D call. There are 14 residues in the CDR3. V lost 5 bases and J 1 base, leaving 8 bases between the germline ends. Germline loops: CDR1 SNHLY, CDR2 FYNNEI. The CDR3 here is CASSSPENTGELFF. DNA of the CDR3: TGTGCCAGCAGTTCCCCAGAGAACACCGGGGAGCTGTTTTTT.

V and J are TRBV5-6 and TRBJ2-3, with 8 nucleotides matching TRBD2. This CDR3 has 16 residues. CDR1 is SGHDT and CDR2 is YYEEEE in the germline V gene. V dropped 0 bases and J dropped 2; count of bases not matched to a gene: 5. The CDR3 loop is CASSLAPGGATDTQYF. CDR3 bases: TGTGCCAGCAGCTTGGCCCCCGGGGGGGCCACAGATACGCAGTATTTT.

The rearrangement joins TRBV11-2 to TRBJ2-1; 13 bases agree with TRBD2. The V segment lost 5 bases and the J segment 14 bases; nucleotides outside the gene matches: 12. The CDR3 covers 15 residues. In germline, CDR1 is SGHAT, CDR2 FQNNGV. The CDR3 DNA sequence: TGTGCCAGCAGCCCAACCACTAGCGGGGGGGCCATGGAGTTCTTC. Residues: CASSPTTSGGAMEFF.

The V gene is TRBV7-9, the J gene TRBJ2-1, with D maybe TRBD1 (11 bases). The CDR3 runs to 18 residues. In germline, CDR1 is SEHNR, CDR2 FQNEAQ (reference sequence). V was trimmed by 8 bases and J by 9 bases, leaving 32 bases between them. CDR3: CASAGGTGGLAGAGEQFF. CDR3 in DNA: TGTGCCAGCGCCGGCGGGACAGGGGGTCTAGCGGGGGCTGGTGAGCAGTTCTTC. Using reference TRBV7-9 and TRBJ2-1 for the parts outside the CDR3, the full variable domain is DTGVSQNPRHKITKRGQNVTFRCDPISEHNRLYWYRQTLGQGPEFLTYFQNEAQLEKSRLLSDRFSAERPKGSFSTLEIQRTEQGDSAMYLCASAGGTGGLAGAGEQFFGPGTRLTVL.

The V call is TRBV14, the J call TRBJ2-7; unclear D gene. V lost 4 bases and J 4 bases, leaving 8 bases between the germline ends. The germline gives CDR1 SGHDN, CDR2 FVKESK. CDR3 size: 12 residues. The CDR3 loop is CASSPTPYEQYF. Written as DNA, the CDR3 is TGTGCCAGCAGCCCGACACCTTACGAGCAGTACTTC.

The chain carries TRBV7-6 and TRBJ2-2, with TRBD1 matching over 8 bases. V shed 5 bases and J 2 bases; nucleotides not matched to a gene: 4. Germline V gene lookup returns CDR1 SGHVS and CDR2 FNYEAQ. The CDR3 length is 15 residues. CDR3 region: CASSQGALNTGELFF. In nucleotides, the CDR3 is TGTGCCAGCAGCCAGGGGGCGCTTAACACCGGGGAGCTGTTTTTT. Combining the CDR3 with reference TRBV7-6 and TRBJ2-2 gives the whole variable domain GAGVSQSPRYKVTKRGQDVALRCDPISGHVSLYWYRQALGQGPEFLTYFNYEAQQDKSGLPNDRFSAERPEGSISTLTIQRTEQRDSAMYRCASSQGALNTGELFFGEGSRLTVL.

This clone appeared once. The chain employs TRBV19 and TRBJ1-2, with a tentative D call TRBD1 (5 bases). The CDR3 spans 13 residues. Trimming took 4 bases from V and 2 from J, leaving 8 bases between them. Looked up from germline, CDR1 is LNHDA and CDR2 is SQIVND (reference sequence). The chain's CDR3 is CASSTGINYGYTF. CDR3 bases: TGTGCCAGTAGTACAGGGATAAACTATGGCTACACCTTC. Together with reference TRBV19 and TRBJ1-2, the CDR3 gives the full variable domain: DGGITQSPKYLFRKEGQNVTLSCEQNLNHDAMYWYRQDPGQGLRLIYYSQIVNDFQKGDIAEGYSVSREKKESFPLTVTSAQKNPTAFYLCASSTGINYGYTFGSGTRLTVV.

This chain links TRBV14 with TRBJ2-1, with D perhaps matching TRBD1 (6 bases). This CDR3 is built from 14 residues. Germline CDR1 is SGHDN and CDR2 is FVKESK. V was pared by 5 bases and J by 15 bases, with 23 bases between. CDR3 nucleotide sequence: TGTGCCAGCAGCTACCGGGACAATAATTGGAAGGTGTTCTTC. Protein sequence: CASSYRDNNWKVFF.